These 30 T cell receptor beta chains were sequenced from one sample in a study of blood T cell repertoires in COVID-19. Using immunoSEQ multiplex PCR, the repertoire was profiled, and TCRdb retains in-frame clones only, with some absent. The sample yields just over 650,000 clones, over 80% seen once. The sequencing input was peripheral blood. These TCRs come from a woman in her late teens or twenties with acute or convalescent COVID-19.

The chain has TRBV4-3 and TRBJ2-1, with D possibly being TRBD2 (6 bases). Looked up from germline, CDR1 is LGHNA and CDR2 is YSLEER. This CDR3 region has 15 residues. V lost 0 bases and J lost 6, with 12 bases in between. The CDR3 is CASSQDGGRTNEQFF. Written as DNA, the CDR3 is TGCGCCAGCAGCCAAGATGGGGGGAGGACCAATGAGCAGTTCTTC.

The rearrangement uses TRBV19 and TRBJ2-2; TRBD2 agrees at 7 bases. Per the germline V gene, CDR1 is LNHDA and CDR2 is SQIVND (reference sequence). J gave up 4 bases and V 2 bases, and 4 bases lay outside the gene matches. This CDR3 contains 15 residues. CDR3 nucleotides: TGTGCCAGTAGTATATTGGCTAGCGGCACCGGGGAGCTGTTTTTT. It codes for CASSILASGTGELFF.

The table lists this clone with a count of one. This rearrangement joins TRBV29-1 to TRBJ1-1; D unresolved. This CDR3 region has 14 residues. The germline CDR1 and CDR2 sequences are SQVTM and ANQGSEA. V gave up 4 bases and J gave up 3 bases, with 15 bases separating them. CDR3 nucleotide sequence: TGCAGCGTTGTGAGGGATCTGGCCCACACTGAAGCTTTCTTT. Its protein is CSVVRDLAHTEAFF. Looking up the rest from reference TRBV29-1 and TRBJ1-1 gives the full variable domain: SAVISQKPSRDICQRGTSLTIQCQVDSQVTMMFWYRQQPGQSLTLIATANQGSEATYESGFVIDKFPISRPNLTFSTLTVSNMSPEDSSIYLCSVVRDLAHTEAFFGQGTRLTVV.

J is TRBJ1-2 and V is TRBV29-1, with 7 bases identical to TRBD1. CDR3 length: 13 residues. Per germline, CDR1 SQVTM and CDR2 ANQGSEA. V lost 4 bases and J lost 4; bases outside the gene matches: 6. The chain's CDR3 is CSVGEAGGYGYTF. CDR3 sequence (DNA): TGCAGCGTTGGTGAAGCAGGGGGCTATGGCTACACCTTC.

The chain carries TRBV2 and TRBJ1-2; no definite D call. Per germline, CDR1 SNHLY and CDR2 FYNNEI. Trimming removed 3 bases at V and 1 base at J, with 15 bases between. The CDR3 consists of 16 residues. The CDR3 here is CASSERAVLLNYGYTF. The CDR3 DNA reads as TGTGCCAGCAGTGAGAGGGCCGTCCTACTTAACTATGGCTACACCTTC.

On this clone: The sample contains more than one DNA sequence encoding this CDR3. CDR3 sequence: CASSPGTGYGYTF. DNA of the CDR3: TGTGCCAGCAGCCCGGGGACAGGGTATGGCTACACCTTC. This sequence joins TRBV6-5 and TRBJ1-2; 9 nucleotides match TRBD1. With 6 bases clipped from V and 5 bases from J, the junction kept 4 bases outside the gene matches. The CDR3 contains 13 residues. Germline CDR1 and CDR2: MNHEY and SVGAGI.

This chain links TRBV2 with TRBJ1-6; 8 bases are shared with TRBD1. The CDR3 runs 15 residues. Per germline, CDR1 SNHLY and CDR2 FYNNEI. J gave up 13 bases and V 5 bases, and 13 bases lay outside the gene matches. CDR3 loop: CASSPRQGAIFPLHF. The DNA of the CDR3 is TGTGCCAGCAGTCCTCGGCAGGGGGCGATTTTCCCCCTCCACTTT.

The chain combines TRBV7-3 with TRBJ2-1; 8 bases are shared with TRBD1. The CDR3 length is 14 residues. CDR1 and CDR2 (germline): SGHTA, FQGTGA. V trimming: 5 bases; J trimming: 9 bases; junction bases outside the gene matches: 9. CDR3: CASSRTQTGVEQFF. In nucleotides, the CDR3 is TGTGCCAGCAGCCGAACCCAGACAGGGGTTGAGCAGTTCTTC.

The V and J genes are TRBV9 and TRBJ1-5; 7 nucleotides align to TRBD1. This CDR3 has 14 amino acids. With V trimmed by 3 bases and J by 4 bases, 4 bases remained unmatched. Germline V gives CDR1 SGDLS, CDR2 YYNGEE. CDR3 amino acids: CASSAEQGNQPQHF. CDR3 DNA sequence: TGTGCCAGCAGCGCAGAACAGGGGAATCAGCCCCAGCATTTT.

The chain is built from TRBV5-8 and TRBJ1-5; unclear D gene. CDR3 length: 12 amino acids. CDR1 SGHTS and CDR2 YDEGEE come from the germline V gene. V lost 4 bases and J lost 11, with 13 bases in between. The CDR3 region is CASSPPRWSQHF. The CDR3, as DNA: TGTGCCAGCAGCCCGCCGAGATGGTCCCAGCATTTT.

The V call is TRBV7-8, the J call TRBJ2-7, with D possibly being TRBD2 (6 bases). V was cut by 4 bases and J by 0 bases, with 13 bases left in between. This CDR3 contains 15 residues. Germline V gives CDR1 SGHVS, CDR2 FQNEAQ. The CDR3 nucleotides read TGTGCCAGCAGCTCGACTCGGGGACTCTCCTACGAGCAGTACTTC. Translated: CASSSTRGLSYEQYF.

V is TRBV18 and J is TRBJ2-2, with 8 nucleotides matching TRBD1. The V segment lost 5 bases and the J segment 6 bases; nucleotides outside the gene matches: 5. Germline-derived CDR1 and CDR2 are KGHSH and LQKENI. The CDR3 length is 14 residues. CDR3 nucleotides: TGTGCCAGCTCAGCGGACAGGGTGTCCGGGGAGCTGTTTTTT. Its translation is CASSADRVSGELFF. The whole variable domain, filled in from reference TRBV18 and TRBJ2-2, reads NAGVMQNPRHLVRRRGQEARLRCSPMKGHSHVYWYRQLPEEGLKFMVYLQKENIIDESGMPKERFSAEFPKEGPSILRIQQVVRGDSAAYFCASSADRVSGELFFGEGSRLTVL.

On this clone: Sequence at one end of the junction differs from germline and may be a read error. This chain uses TRBV7-3 with TRBJ2-1, with TRBD1 as a possible D gene (6 bases). Germline CDR1 is SGHTA and CDR2 is FQGTGA. This CDR3 has 12 amino acids. The CDR3 loop reads CASSSRQETQLF. The CDR3, as DNA: TGTGCCAGCAGTTCACGACAGGAAACCCAGCTCTTC.

V usage is TRBV6-1 and J usage is TRBJ2-4, with 8 bases that match TRBD2. The CDR3 runs 19 residues. From germline, CDR1 is MNHNS and CDR2 SASEGT. The ends lost 4 bases at V and 0 bases at J; junction bases unmatched: 14. The CDR3 spells CASSAQLLRGGKAKNIQYF. CDR3 DNA sequence: TGTGCCAGCAGTGCACAATTGCTTCGGGGGGGGAAAGCCAAAAACATTCAGTACTTC.

This clone came up a few times. The V call is TRBV5-1, the J call TRBJ1-2, with 7 bases lining up with TRBD1. Germline CDR1 reads SGHRS; CDR2 reads YFSETQ. The length of the CDR3 is 17 residues. Trimming removed 4 bases from V and 0 bases from J; junction bases left unmatched: 12. The CDR3 region is CASSQYSGTDSNYGYTF. The CDR3 region has the DNA TGCGCCAGCAGCCAGTATTCCGGGACAGACTCTAACTATGGCTACACCTTC.

The CDR3 DNA sequence: TGTGCCAGCAGCCACGAGGTCCTGCGGGAGACCCAGTACTTC. It codes for CASSHEVLRETQYF. The V call is TRBV7-2, the J call TRBJ2-5; D is uncertain. Between the trimmed V and J ends, which lost 5 bases and 5 bases, there was a span of 15 bases. Germline CDR1 and CDR2: SGHTA and FQGNSA. The CDR3 is made up of 14 amino acids.

CDR3 protein: CASGASGSSTDTQYF. The CDR3 nucleotides read TGTGCCAGCGGGGCTAGCGGCTCTAGCACAGATACGCAGTATTTT. The rearrangement links TRBV2 to TRBJ2-3; 7 positions agree with TRBD2. The CDR3 is 15 residues long. Trimming at V came to 8 bases and at J to 0 bases, leaving 8 bases not matched to a gene. CDR1 SNHLY and CDR2 FYNNEI come from the germline V gene.

The chain couples TRBV9 to TRBJ2-1, with TRBD2 as a possible D gene (7 bases). The CDR3 loop spans 17 amino acids. Germline V gene lookup returns CDR1 SGDLS and CDR2 YYNGEE. V dropped 3 bases and J dropped 3 bases, with 19 bases sitting between them. This CDR3 reads CASSAPWGGANYNEQFF. In nucleotides, the CDR3 is TGTGCCAGCAGCGCCCCATGGGGGGGGGCCAACTACAATGAGCAGTTCTTC. Full variable domain (remainder filled in from reference TRBV9 and TRBJ2-1): DSGVTQTPKHLITATGQRVTLRCSPRSGDLSVYWYQQSLDQGLQFLIQYYNGEERAKGNILERFSAQQFPDLHSELNLSSLELGDSALYFCASSAPWGGANYNEQFFGPGTRLTVL.

The rearrangement joins TRBV18 to TRBJ1-2, with a weak D call TRBD1 (5 bases). Germline CDR1 is KGHSH and CDR2 is LQKENI. The CDR3 is 13 amino acids. V was pared by 2 bases and J by 8 bases, with 12 bases between. In DNA form, the CDR3 reads TGTGCCAGCTCACCAGACAGAGAAGGGGGCTACACCTTC. Encoded protein: CASSPDREGGYTF.

In nucleotides, the CDR3 is TGTGCCTGCGGGGTAGGGGGCAATCAGCCCCAGCATTTT. Translation gives CACGVGGNQPQHF. The rearrangement links TRBV6-6 to TRBJ1-5, with a weak D call TRBD1 (5 bases). This CDR3 has 13 residues. Germline V gene lookup returns CDR1 MNHNY and CDR2 SVGAGI (reference sequence). V gave up 11 bases and J gave up 2 bases, with 13 bases separating them.

This chain links TRBV7-2 with TRBJ1-2; D might be TRBD1 (5 bases). The germline V and J ends were trimmed by 2 bases and 8 bases, with 15 bases remaining between them. The CDR3 has 14 amino acids. Germline assignment: CDR1 SGHTA and CDR2 FQGNSA. CDR3 sequence (DNA): TGTGCCAGCAGCTTATACAGGACGGTTCGGGGCTACACCTTC. It translates to CASSLYRTVRGYTF.

This chain joins TRBV6-5 and TRBJ1-1; no firm D call. The germline V and J ends were trimmed by 4 bases and 3 bases, with 3 bases remaining between them. Germline CDR1 and CDR2: MNHEY and SVGAGI. CDR3 length: 11 amino acids. The CDR3 loop reads CASSSYTEAFF. CDR3 nucleotide sequence: TGTGCCAGCAGTTCGTACACTGAAGCTTTCTTT.

With respect to this clone: The sample contains more than one DNA sequence encoding this CDR3. This chain links TRBV18 with TRBJ1-2; a possible D gene is TRBD1 (5 bases). There are 13 residues in the CDR3. V lost 3 bases and J 2 bases, leaving 7 bases between the germline ends. Germline V gene lookup returns CDR1 KGHSH and CDR2 LQKENI. CDR3 DNA: TGTGCCAGCTCACCGGCAGGGAACTATGGCTACACCTTC. Translation gives CASSPAGNYGYTF. Variable domain in full (rest from reference TRBV18 and TRBJ1-2): NAGVMQNPRHLVRRRGQEARLRCSPMKGHSHVYWYRQLPEEGLKFMVYLQKENIIDESGMPKERFSAEFPKEGPSILRIQQVVRGDSAAYFCASSPAGNYGYTFGSGTRLTVV.

As DNA, the CDR3 is TGTGCCAGCAGTGACCCCTTCGACAGAAGTAACCCCTACGAGCAGTACTTC. Amino acids: CASSDPFDRSNPYEQYF. The chain uses TRBV6-1 and TRBJ2-7; tentatively, D is TRBD1 (5 bases). Germline V gives CDR1 MNHNS, CDR2 SASEGT. The CDR3 is made up of 17 amino acids. Trimming took 3 bases from V and 2 from J, leaving 20 bases between them.

V is TRBV27 and J is TRBJ1-3; 8 bases are a match to TRBD1. Germline loops: CDR1 MNHEY, CDR2 SMNVEV (reference sequence). CDR3 length: 15 residues. V shed 10 bases and J 0 bases; nucleotides not matched to a gene: 8. CDR3 nucleotide sequence: TGTGCCACCCAACGGACAGGGAGCTCTGGAAACACCATATATTTT. Its protein product is CATQRTGSSGNTIYF.

Only one count was recorded for this clone. The CDR3 region has the DNA TGTGCCAGTAGTATTGAGGAGGGTCGTGGTGGCTACACCTTC. Its translation: CASSIEEGRGGYTF. The chain couples TRBV19 to TRBJ1-2; D is unclear. Germline V lookup: CDR1 LNHDA, CDR2 SQIVND (reference sequence). The CDR3 covers 14 residues. The germline V and J ends were trimmed by 3 bases and 7 bases, with 15 bases remaining between them.

The chain is built from TRBV7-8 and TRBJ1-5; D unclear. Trimming took 1 base from V and 5 from J, leaving 18 bases between them. CDR1 SGHVS and CDR2 FQNEAQ come from the germline V gene. The CDR3 extends over 17 amino acids. CDR3 sequence (DNA): TGTGCCAGCAGCTTAGATAACAGCGGAGCCCGAGATCAGCCCCAGCATTTT. It is translated as CASSLDNSGARDQPQHF.

The chain couples TRBV10-2 to TRBJ1-4; D is unclear. V lost 3 bases and J lost 0, with 5 bases in between. CDR3 size: 14 residues. The germline V gene encodes CDR1 WSHSY and CDR2 SAAADI. The CDR3 reads CASSDRTTNEKLFF. The CDR3 nucleotides are TGCGCCAGCAGTGACAGGACAACTAATGAAAAACTGTTTTTT.

The chain links TRBV27 to TRBJ2-2, with 10 bases matching TRBD2. The germline CDR1 and CDR2 sequences are MNHEY and SMNVEV (reference sequence). This CDR3 has 20 residues. V dropped 0 bases and J dropped 4; count of bases not matched to a gene: 14. The CDR3 spells CASSLSSGGAYGASTGELFF. The CDR3 nucleotides are TGTGCCAGCAGTTTATCGAGCGGGGGGGCCTATGGTGCGAGCACCGGGGAGCTGTTTTTT.

The rearrangement joins TRBV7-2 to TRBJ1-6; D ambiguous. The CDR3 has 16 amino acids. The V and J ends lost 0 bases and 8 bases respectively, with 14 bases between them. CDR1 and CDR2 (germline): SGHTA, FQGNSA. CDR3 sequence: CASSLARAGVDSPLHF. In nucleotides, the CDR3 is TGTGCCAGCAGCTTAGCGAGGGCCGGGGTCGATTCACCCCTCCACTTT.